This T cell receptor (beta chain) derives from a study of blood T cell repertoires in COVID-19. Across the whole study: Acute and convalescent COVID-19 samples came from the United States, Italy and Spain. The cDNA or gDNA used as material had been derived from T cells, B-cell-depleted T cells, or PBMCs.

This CDR3 has 17 amino acids. CDR1 MNHEY and CDR2 SMNVEV come from the germline V gene (reference sequence). V was pared by 7 bases and J by 4 bases, with 13 bases of the junction left unmatched. Original handling: Estimated nucleated cell counts came from reference gene primer amplification. The repertoire was sequenced with immunoSEQ multiplex PCR; TCRdb's copy has only in-frame clones and lacks some. The DNA gave D and trimming, while V, J and clone size come from that table. The repertoire holds some 150,000 clones, with approximately 85% as singletons. This TCR was recovered from a woman of 80 years or more with acute or convalescent COVID-19. Input material: peripheral blood. The V gene is TRBV27, the J gene TRBJ1-6; 7 bases line up with TRBD1. The CDR3 region is CASNLRDRLTYNSPLHF. As DNA, the CDR3 is TGTGCCAGCAATCTCCGGGACAGATTAACGTATAATTCACCCCTCCACTTT.